This TCR beta chain was sequenced during a study of regulatory dendritic cells for organ transplantation. Sequencing was performed with immunoSEQ multiplex PCR; in TCRdb, only in-frame clones are kept and a portion is missing. The table records approximately 18,000 clones, roughly 80% of them present only once. For this clone: What it binds is unknown.

Allogeneic regulatory or mature dendritic cells were co-cultured for less than 6 days with CFSE-labeled sorted T cells at 1:10. The germline V gene has CDR1 SEHNR and CDR2 FQNEAQ (reference sequence). The CDR3 is 17 amino acids. V dropped 5 bases and J dropped 5 bases, with 24 bases sitting between them. The study, taken as a whole, reports: Memory T cells were less diverse than naive, with memory CD8+ most oligoclonal. Regulatory dendritic cells appeared to expand memory CD8+ clones less than mature ones.

Sequenced material: memory CD4+ T cells from blood cultured with regulatory dendritic cells. The subset was: CD45RO+ memory T cells. The chain uses TRBV7-9 and TRBJ2-5; D is perhaps TRBD1 or TRBD2 (5 bases each). This sequence originates from a human donor in good health. The CDR3 protein is CASSKEPGPGWVETQYF. Here the CDR3 DNA reads TGTGCCAGCAGCAAAGAGCCGGGACCCGGGTGGGTTGAGACCCAGTACTTC.